The present T cell receptor (beta chain) was sequenced within a study of blood T cell repertoires in COVID-19. Some clones are missing from TCRdb's copy, which holds only in-frame ones; the method was immunoSEQ multiplex PCR. The table has about 64,000 clones, around 90% seen once. Germline CDR1 is SGHKS and CDR2 is YYEKEE (reference sequence). The CDR3 covers 14 residues. Trimming stripped 6 bases from V and 1 base from J, with 13 bases between. What was sequenced was PBMCs or T cells enriched from blood (not recorded which). This clonotype was obtained from a woman in her forties who had recovered from COVID-19. This chain links TRBV5-5 with TRBJ2-5; a weak D match, TRBD2 (6 bases). The CDR3 DNA is TGTGCCAGCAACCGTGGCGGGGTCCAAGAGACCCAGTACTTC. It is translated as CASNRGGVQETQYF.